The rows below give T cell receptor beta chains drawn from one sample of a study of blood T cells in healthy people across ages. TCRdb reprocessed the 5' RACE reads with MiXCR, giving one entry per CDR3 protein. The data contain about 640,000 distinct CDR3 sequences, about 53% of them singletons. Sequencing was carried out using blood. The receptors come from a man aged 55 to 70 in good health. Both conserved end residues are part of each CDR3. D genes are given only for firm matches. For some rows the clone size is stated as once, few or many, or as a class when expanded; others skip it.

j_call clone_size d_call v_call cdr3_aa cdr3_nt
TRBJ1-6 - TRBD1 TRBV2 CASRGTVNNSPLHF TGTGCCAGCAGAGGGACAGTTAATAATTCACCCCTCCACTTT
TRBJ2-7 once - TRBV25-1 CVSSEYMYEQYF TGTGTCAGCAGTGAATATATGTACGAGCAGTACTTC
TRBJ2-3 - - TRBV29-1 CSVGGTSSTDTQYF TGCAGCGTTGGAGGAACGTCCAGCACAGATACGCAGTATTTT
TRBJ2-1 - - TRBV28 CASSFKMGWINEQFF TGTGCCAGCAGTTTTAAAATGGGGTGGATCAATGAGCAGTTCTTC
TRBJ2-7 few - TRBV28 CASSFHLVALTYEQYF TGTGCCAGCAGTTTCCACCTCGTAGCCCTGACCTACGAGCAGTACTTC
TRBJ2-3 - - TRBV9 CASSGIESTDTQYF TGTGCCAGCAGCGGGATAGAAAGCACAGATACGCAGTATTTT
TRBJ1-2 - TRBD1 TRBV7-9 CASTSSTGTIYGYTF TGTGCCAGCACCTCCTCGACAGGGACTATCTATGGCTACACCTTC
TRBJ2-7 - TRBD2 TRBV6-6 CASTLTSGSSYEQYF TGTGCCAGCACCCTGACTAGCGGGAGCTCCTACGAGCAGTACTTC
TRBJ1-2 few - TRBV7-9 CASSLGRTPSGGYTF TGTGCCAGCAGCTTAGGGAGGACCCCCTCCGGCGGCTACACCTTC
TRBJ2-7 - - TRBV4-1 CASSQDRVAGGGYEQYF TGCGCCAGCAGCCAAGATCGTGTGGCTGGCGGAGGTTACGAGCAGTACTTC
TRBJ2-1 - - TRBV11-3 CASSRRADTSYNEQFF TGTGCCAGCAGCCGCAGGGCAGACACTTCCTACAATGAGCAGTTCTTC
TRBJ2-5 - TRBD2 TRBV6-1 CASSGRTSGGPGYQETQYF TGTGCCAGCAGTGGTAGGACTAGCGGGGGTCCAGGGTACCAAGAGACCCAGTACTTC
TRBJ1-5 few - TRBV6-5 CASRSTGNGDQPQHF TGTGCCAGCAGATCCACAGGTAACGGAGATCAGCCCCAGCATTTT
TRBJ2-5 once TRBD2 TRBV18 CASSPSGGTSETQYF TGTGCCAGCTCACCAAGCGGGGGGACATCAGAGACCCAGTACTTC
TRBJ2-4 - - TRBV11-2 CASHTNPGAKNIQYF TGTGCCAGCCATACGAACCCCGGAGCCAAAAACATTCAGTACTTC
TRBJ2-5 - TRBD1 TRBV5-4 CAGSSTGGETQYF TGTGCCGGCAGCTCGACAGGGGGAGAGACCCAGTACTTC
TRBJ2-1 - - TRBV13 CASSLVVGQSSYNEQFF TGTGCCAGCAGCTTAGTTGTGGGGCAGAGCTCCTACAATGAGCAGTTCTTC
TRBJ2-6 few - TRBV7-9 CASSQLSGANVLTF TGTGCCAGCAGCCAACTCTCTGGGGCCAACGTCCTGACTTTC
TRBJ2-1 - TRBD2 TRBV20-1 CSAREPLAGGRNEQFF TGCAGTGCTAGAGAACCCCTAGCGGGGGGGCGTAATGAGCAGTTCTTC
TRBJ2-1 few - TRBV10-1 CASSERKTGKQFF TGCGCCAGCAGTGAGAGGAAAACAGGGAAGCAGTTCTTC
TRBJ1-2 - - TRBV6-2/TRBV6-3 CASSYSGIGRRSYGYTF TGTGCCAGCAGTTACTCGGGGATTGGGCGGCGGTCTTACGGCTACACCTTC
TRBJ2-1 - TRBD2 TRBV11-2 CASSQGLPYNEQFF TGTGCCAGCAGCCAGGGACTACCCTACAATGAGCAGTTCTTC
TRBJ1-1 - - TRBV6-5 CASSQYGNTEAFF TGTGCCAGCAGCCAGTATGGGAACACTGAAGCTTTCTTT